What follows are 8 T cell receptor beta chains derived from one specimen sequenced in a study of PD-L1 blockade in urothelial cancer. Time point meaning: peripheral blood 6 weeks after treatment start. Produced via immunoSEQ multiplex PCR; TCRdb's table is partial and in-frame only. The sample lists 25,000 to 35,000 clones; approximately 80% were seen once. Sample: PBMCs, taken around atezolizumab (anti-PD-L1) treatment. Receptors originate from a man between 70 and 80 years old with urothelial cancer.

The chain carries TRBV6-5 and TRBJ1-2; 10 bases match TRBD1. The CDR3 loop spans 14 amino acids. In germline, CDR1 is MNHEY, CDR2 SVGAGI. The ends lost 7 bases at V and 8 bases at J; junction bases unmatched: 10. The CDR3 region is CASNPGQGRSGYTF. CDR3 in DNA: TGTGCCAGCAACCCGGGACAGGGGCGTTCGGGCTACACCTTC.

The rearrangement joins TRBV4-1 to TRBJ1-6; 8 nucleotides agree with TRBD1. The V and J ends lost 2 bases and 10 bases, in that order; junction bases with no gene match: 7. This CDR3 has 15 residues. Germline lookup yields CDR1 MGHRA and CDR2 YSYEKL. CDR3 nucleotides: TGCGCCAGCAGCCAACAGGGGGCTGGAGGCTCACCCCTCCACTTT. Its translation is CASSQQGAGGSPLHF.

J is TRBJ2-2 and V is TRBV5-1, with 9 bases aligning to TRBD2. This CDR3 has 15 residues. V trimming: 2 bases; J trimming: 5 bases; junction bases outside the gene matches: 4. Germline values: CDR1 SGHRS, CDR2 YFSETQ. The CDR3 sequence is CASSLTREGTGELFF. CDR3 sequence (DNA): TGCGCCAGCAGCTTAACGCGGGAGGGTACCGGGGAGCTGTTTTTT.

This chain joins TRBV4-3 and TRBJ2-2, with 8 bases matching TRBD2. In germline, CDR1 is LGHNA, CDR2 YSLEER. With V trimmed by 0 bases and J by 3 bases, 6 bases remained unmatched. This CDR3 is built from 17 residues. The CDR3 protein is CASSQETTSGYTGELFF. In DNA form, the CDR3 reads TGCGCCAGCAGCCAAGAAACCACTAGCGGATACACCGGGGAGCTGTTTTTT.

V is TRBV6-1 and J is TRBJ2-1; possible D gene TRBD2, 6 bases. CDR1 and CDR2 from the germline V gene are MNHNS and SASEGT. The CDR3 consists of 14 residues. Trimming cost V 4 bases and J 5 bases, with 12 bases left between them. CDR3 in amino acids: CASSVRDPDNEQFF. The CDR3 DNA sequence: TGTGCCAGCAGTGTGCGGGACCCGGACAATGAGCAGTTCTTC.

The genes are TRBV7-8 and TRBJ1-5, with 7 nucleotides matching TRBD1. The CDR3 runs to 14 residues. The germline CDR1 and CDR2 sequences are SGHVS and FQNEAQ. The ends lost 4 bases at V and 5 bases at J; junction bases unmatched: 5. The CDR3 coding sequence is TGTGCCAGCAGCTCAGGACAGGCCCATCAGCCCCAGCATTTT. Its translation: CASSSGQAHQPQHF.

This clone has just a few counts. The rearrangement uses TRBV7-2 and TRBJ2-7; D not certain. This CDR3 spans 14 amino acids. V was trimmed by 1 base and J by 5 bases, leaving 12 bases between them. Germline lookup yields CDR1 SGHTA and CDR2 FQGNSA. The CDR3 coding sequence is TGTGCCAGCAGCTTAGGGTGGGCGAACCACGAGCAGTACTTC. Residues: CASSLGWANHEQYF.

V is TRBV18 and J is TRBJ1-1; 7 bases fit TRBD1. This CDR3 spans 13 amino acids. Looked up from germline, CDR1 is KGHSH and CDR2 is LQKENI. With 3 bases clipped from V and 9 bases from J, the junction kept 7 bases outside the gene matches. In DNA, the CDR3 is TGTGCCAGCTCACCGGGACAGAGCTTACAAGCTTTCTTT. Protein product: CASSPGQSLQAFF.